This passage covers 7 T cell receptor beta chains from one sample sequenced in a study of T cell responses to AZD1222 COVID-19 vaccine. TCRdb keeps only in-frame clones here, not all; method: immunoSEQ multiplex PCR. In the table there are tens of thousands of clones, approximately 82% of which are singletons. Here the sequenced sample was peripheral blood, taken on day 0 of AZD1222 vaccination. The receptors derive from an adult in good health.

DNA of the CDR3: TGCAGTGCTAGCGGGCCCTACGAGCAGTACTTC. It translates to CSASGPYEQYF. The chain carries TRBV20-1 and TRBJ2-7; D gene uncertain. This CDR3 contains 11 residues. The V end lost 3 bases, the J end lost 2 bases, and 5 bases lay between the germline ends. Looked up from germline, CDR1 is DFQATT and CDR2 is SNEGSKA (reference sequence).

J is TRBJ2-7 and V is TRBV7-2; D call uncertain. The CDR3 is 11 amino acids. With 5 bases removed from V and 2 bases from J, the gap between germline ends came to 4 bases. Germline V CDR1 and CDR2: SGHTA, FQGNSA. The CDR3 bases are TGTGCCAGCAGCCCGGCCTACGAGCAGTACTTC. Translating gives CASSPAYEQYF.

The chain carries TRBV3-1 (or the pseudogene TRBV3-2) and TRBJ2-5; D perhaps matches TRBD2 (7 bases). The CDR3 runs 18 residues. Germline CDR1 reads LGHDT; CDR2 reads YNNKEL (reference sequence). The germline V and J ends were trimmed by 4 bases and 5 bases, with 26 bases remaining between them. CDR3 nucleotides: TGTGCCAGCAGCCTCGCGGTTGGGTATCGGGGGGCGGAGGAGACCCAGTACTTC. Protein: CASSLAVGYRGAEETQYF.

This chain uses TRBV19 with TRBJ2-1; D remains ambiguous. In germline, CDR1 is LNHDA, CDR2 SQIVND (reference sequence). The V end lost 0 bases, the J end lost 10 bases, and 19 bases lay between the germline ends. The CDR3 consists of 16 residues. The CDR3 DNA sequence: TGTGCCAGTAGTATAGATCCTCCCTTTGTAGTCCGCGAGCAGTTCTTC. Its translation: CASSIDPPFVVREQFF.

The chain is built from TRBV3-1 (or the pseudogene TRBV3-2) and TRBJ1-5; 7 bases agree with TRBD1. V trimming: 2 bases; J trimming: 5 bases; junction bases outside the gene matches: 0. Germline CDR1 reads LGHDT; CDR2 reads YNNKEL (reference sequence). This CDR3 comprises 13 residues. The CDR3 here is CASSQQGDQPQHF. In DNA, the CDR3 is TGTGCCAGCAGCCAACAGGGGGATCAGCCCCAGCATTTT.

This clone appeared once. This chain uses TRBV5-1 with TRBJ2-2; 8 positions agree with TRBD2. The germline V gene has CDR1 SGHRS and CDR2 YFSETQ. This CDR3 is built from 15 residues. The ends lost 5 bases at V and 0 bases at J; junction bases unmatched: 3. DNA for the CDR3: TGCGCCAGCAGTTTACTAGCGGCGAACACCGGGGAGCTGTTTTTT. Amino acid sequence: CASSLLAANTGELFF.

This clone was seen a single time. This chain links TRBV18 with TRBJ2-1; D possibly matches TRBD1 or TRBD2 (5 bases each). CDR3 length: 15 amino acids. V was clipped by 4 bases and J by 0 bases, with 10 bases between them. Germline V gene lookup returns CDR1 KGHSH and CDR2 LQKENI. CDR3: CASSRGFSSYNEQFF. In nucleotides, the CDR3 is TGTGCCAGCTCACGGGGGTTTAGCTCCTACAATGAGCAGTTCTTC. Full variable domain (missing parts from reference TRBV18 and TRBJ2-1): NAGVMQNPRHLVRRRGQEARLRCSPMKGHSHVYWYRQLPEEGLKFMVYLQKENIIDESGMPKERFSAEFPKEGPSILRIQQVVRGDSAAYFCASSRGFSSYNEQFFGPGTRLTVL.